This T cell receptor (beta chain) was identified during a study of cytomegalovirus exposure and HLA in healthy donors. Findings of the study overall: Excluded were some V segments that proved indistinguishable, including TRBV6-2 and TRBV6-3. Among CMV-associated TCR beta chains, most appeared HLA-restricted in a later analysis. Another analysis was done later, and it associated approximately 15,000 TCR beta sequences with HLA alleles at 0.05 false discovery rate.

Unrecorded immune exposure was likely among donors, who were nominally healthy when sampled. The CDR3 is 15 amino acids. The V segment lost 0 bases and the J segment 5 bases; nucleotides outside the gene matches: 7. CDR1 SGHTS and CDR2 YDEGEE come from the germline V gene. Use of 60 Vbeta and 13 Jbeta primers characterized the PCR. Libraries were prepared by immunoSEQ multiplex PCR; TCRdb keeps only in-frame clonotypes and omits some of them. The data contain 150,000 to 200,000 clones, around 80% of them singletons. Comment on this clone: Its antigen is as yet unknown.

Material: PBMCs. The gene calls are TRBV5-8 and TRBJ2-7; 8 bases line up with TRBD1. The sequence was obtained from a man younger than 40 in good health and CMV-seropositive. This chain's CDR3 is CASSLGGPGGHEQYF. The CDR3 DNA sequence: TGTGCCAGCAGCTTGGGAGGCCCAGGGGGCCACGAGCAGTACTTC. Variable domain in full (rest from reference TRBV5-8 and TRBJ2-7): EAGVTQSPTHLIKTRGQQATLRCSPISGHTSVYWYQQALGLGLQFLLWYDEGEERNRGNFPPRFSGRQFPNYSSELNVNALELEDSALYLCASSLGGPGGHEQYFGPGTRLTVT.